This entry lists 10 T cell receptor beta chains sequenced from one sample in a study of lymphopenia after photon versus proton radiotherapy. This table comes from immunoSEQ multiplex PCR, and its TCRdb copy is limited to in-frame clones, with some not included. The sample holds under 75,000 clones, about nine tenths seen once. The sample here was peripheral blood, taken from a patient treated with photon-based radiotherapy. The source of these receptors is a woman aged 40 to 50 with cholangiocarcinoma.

CDR3 nucleotide sequence: TGTGCCAGCAGCCCATTACAGGGGGCCTATAATTCACCCCTCCACTTT. Amino acid sequence: CASSPLQGAYNSPLHF. V usage is TRBV7-9 and J usage is TRBJ1-6; 8 bases are shared with TRBD1. Germline V gene lookup returns CDR1 SEHNR and CDR2 FQNEAQ (reference sequence). Trimming took 5 bases from V and 2 from J; bases not matched to a gene: 5. The CDR3 totals 16 residues.

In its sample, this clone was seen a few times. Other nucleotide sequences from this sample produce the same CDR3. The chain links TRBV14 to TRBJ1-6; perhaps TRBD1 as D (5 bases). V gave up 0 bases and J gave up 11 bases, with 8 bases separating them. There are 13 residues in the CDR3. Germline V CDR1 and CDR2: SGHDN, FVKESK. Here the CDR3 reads CASSQDLGPPLHF. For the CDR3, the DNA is TGTGCCAGCAGCCAAGATCTGGGACCACCCCTCCACTTT.

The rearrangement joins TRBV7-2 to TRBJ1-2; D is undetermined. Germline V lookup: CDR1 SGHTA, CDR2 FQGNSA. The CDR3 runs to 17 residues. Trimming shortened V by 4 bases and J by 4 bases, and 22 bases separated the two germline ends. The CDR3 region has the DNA TGTGCCAGCAGCTCCCGCCCCCAGAACCAAATGGGCTATGGCTACACCTTC. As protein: CASSSRPQNQMGYGYTF.

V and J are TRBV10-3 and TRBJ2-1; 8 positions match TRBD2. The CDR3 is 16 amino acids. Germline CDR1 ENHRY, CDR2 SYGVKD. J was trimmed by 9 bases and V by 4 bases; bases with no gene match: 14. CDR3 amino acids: CAISVAGTSPGGEQFF. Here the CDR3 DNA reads TGTGCCATCAGTGTGGCCGGGACTAGTCCGGGTGGTGAGCAGTTCTTC.

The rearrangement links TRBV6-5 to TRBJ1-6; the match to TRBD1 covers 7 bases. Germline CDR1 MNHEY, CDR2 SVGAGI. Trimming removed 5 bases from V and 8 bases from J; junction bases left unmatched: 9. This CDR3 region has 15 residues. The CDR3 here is CASSPTGMRDSPLHF. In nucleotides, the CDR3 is TGTGCCAGCAGTCCGACAGGGATGAGGGATTCACCCCTCCACTTT.

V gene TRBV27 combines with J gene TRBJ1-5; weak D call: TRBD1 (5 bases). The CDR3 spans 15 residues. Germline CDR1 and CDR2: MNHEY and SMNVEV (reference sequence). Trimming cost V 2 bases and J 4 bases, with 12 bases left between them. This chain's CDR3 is CASSLSAGPNQPQHF. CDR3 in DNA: TGTGCCAGCAGTTTAAGTGCAGGGCCGAATCAGCCCCAGCATTTT.

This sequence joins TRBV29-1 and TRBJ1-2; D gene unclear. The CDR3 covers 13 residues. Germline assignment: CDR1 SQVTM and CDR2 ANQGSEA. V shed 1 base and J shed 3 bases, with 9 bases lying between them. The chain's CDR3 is CSVEVPGYYGYTF. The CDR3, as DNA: TGCAGCGTTGAAGTCCCCGGATACTATGGCTACACCTTC.

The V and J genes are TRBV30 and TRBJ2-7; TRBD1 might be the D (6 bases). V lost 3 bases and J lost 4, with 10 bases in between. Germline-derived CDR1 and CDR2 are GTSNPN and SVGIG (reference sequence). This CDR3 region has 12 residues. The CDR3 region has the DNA TGTGCCTGGAGCGGCGACAGGTACGAGCAGTACTTC. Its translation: CAWSGDRYEQYF. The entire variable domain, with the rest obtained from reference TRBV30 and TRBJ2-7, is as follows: SQTIHQWPATLVQPVGSPLSLECTVEGTSNPNLYWYRQAAGRGLQLLFYSVGIGQISSEVPQNLSASRPQDRQFILSSKKLLLSDSGFYLCAWSGDRYEQYFGPGTRLTVT.

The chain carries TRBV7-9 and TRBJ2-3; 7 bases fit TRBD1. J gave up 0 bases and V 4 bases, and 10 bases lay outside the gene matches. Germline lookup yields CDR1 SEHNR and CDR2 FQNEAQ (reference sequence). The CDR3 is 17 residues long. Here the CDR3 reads CASSSRRIQGSTDTQYF. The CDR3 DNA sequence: TGTGCCAGCAGCTCCCGGAGGATACAGGGGAGCACAGATACGCAGTATTTT.

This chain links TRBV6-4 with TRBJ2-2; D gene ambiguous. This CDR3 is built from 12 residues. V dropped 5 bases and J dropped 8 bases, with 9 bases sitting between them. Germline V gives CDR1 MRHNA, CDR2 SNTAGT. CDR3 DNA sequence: TGTGCCAGCAGTTCACCTACGGGGGAGCTGTTTTTT. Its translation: CASSSPTGELFF.